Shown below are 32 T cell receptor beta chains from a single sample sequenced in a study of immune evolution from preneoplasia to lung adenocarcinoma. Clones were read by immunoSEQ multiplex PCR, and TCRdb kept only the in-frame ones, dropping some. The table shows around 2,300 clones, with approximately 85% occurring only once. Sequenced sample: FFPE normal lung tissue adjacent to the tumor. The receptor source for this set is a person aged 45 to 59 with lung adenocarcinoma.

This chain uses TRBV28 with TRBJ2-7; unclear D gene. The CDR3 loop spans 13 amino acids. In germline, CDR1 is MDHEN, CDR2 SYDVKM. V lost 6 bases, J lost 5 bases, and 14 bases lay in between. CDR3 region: CASSSHSSHEQYF. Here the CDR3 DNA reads TGTGCCAGCAGCTCTCACAGTTCGCACGAGCAGTACTTC.

Here the CDR3 reads CASSLRGVNYNEQFF. The CDR3 coding sequence is TGCGCCAGCAGCTTGAGGGGGGTCAACTACAATGAGCAGTTCTTC. V and J are TRBV5-1 and TRBJ2-1; possibly TRBD1 or TRBD2 for D (6 bases each). V dropped 1 base and J dropped 3 bases, with 11 bases sitting between them. The CDR3 has 15 residues. Germline V gives CDR1 SGHRS, CDR2 YFSETQ. The full variable domain, its missing parts supplied by reference TRBV5-1 and TRBJ2-1, is KAGVTQTPRYLIKTRGQQVTLSCSPISGHRSVSWYQQTPGQGLQFLFEYFSETQRNKGNFPGRFSGRQFSNSRSEMNVSTLELGDSALYLCASSLRGVNYNEQFFGPGTRLTVL.

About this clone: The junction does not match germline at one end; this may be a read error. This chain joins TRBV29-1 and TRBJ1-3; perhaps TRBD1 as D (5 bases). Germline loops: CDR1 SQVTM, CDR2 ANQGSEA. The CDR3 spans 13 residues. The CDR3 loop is CSVARGSGNTIYF. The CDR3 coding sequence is TGCAGCGTTGCAAGGGGCTCTGGAAACACTATATATTTT.

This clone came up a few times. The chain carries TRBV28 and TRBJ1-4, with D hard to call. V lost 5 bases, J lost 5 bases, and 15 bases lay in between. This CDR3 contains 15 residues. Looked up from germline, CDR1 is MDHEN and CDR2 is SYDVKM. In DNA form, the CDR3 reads TGTGCCAGCAGTCCCCGCTGGCCGTCGAATGAAAAACTGTTTTTT. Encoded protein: CASSPRWPSNEKLFF.

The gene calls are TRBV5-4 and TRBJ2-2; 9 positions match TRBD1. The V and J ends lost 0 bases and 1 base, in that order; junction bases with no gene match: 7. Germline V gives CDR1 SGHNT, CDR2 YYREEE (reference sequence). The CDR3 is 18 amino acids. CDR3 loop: CASSLEGSDRGNTGELFF. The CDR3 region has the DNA TGTGCCAGCAGCTTGGAAGGTTCGGACAGGGGGAACACCGGGGAGCTGTTTTTT.

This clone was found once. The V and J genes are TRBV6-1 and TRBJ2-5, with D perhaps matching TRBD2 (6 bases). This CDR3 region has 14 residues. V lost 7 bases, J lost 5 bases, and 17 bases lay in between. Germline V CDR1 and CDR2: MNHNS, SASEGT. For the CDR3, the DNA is TGTGCCAGCATACTCGGGGGAGCAGGGGAGACCCAGTACTTC. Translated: CASILGGAGETQYF.

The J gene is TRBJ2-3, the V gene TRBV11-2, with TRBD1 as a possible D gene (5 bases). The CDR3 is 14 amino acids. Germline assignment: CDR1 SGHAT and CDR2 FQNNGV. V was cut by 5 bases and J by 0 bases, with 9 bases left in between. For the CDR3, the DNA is TGTGCCAGCAGCCAGGGTACTAGCACAGATACGCAGTATTTT. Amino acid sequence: CASSQGTSTDTQYF.

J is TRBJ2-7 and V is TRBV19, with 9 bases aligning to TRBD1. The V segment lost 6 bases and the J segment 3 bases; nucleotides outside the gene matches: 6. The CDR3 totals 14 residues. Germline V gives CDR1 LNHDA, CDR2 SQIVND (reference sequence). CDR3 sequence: CASSTTGGSYEQYF. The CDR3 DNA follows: TGTGCCAGTAGCACCACAGGGGGCAGCTACGAGCAGTACTTC.

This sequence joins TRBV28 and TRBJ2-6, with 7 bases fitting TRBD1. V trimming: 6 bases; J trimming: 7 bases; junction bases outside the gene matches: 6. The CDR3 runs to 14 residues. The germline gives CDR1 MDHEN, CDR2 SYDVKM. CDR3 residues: CASSRQGGANVLTF. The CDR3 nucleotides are TGTGCCAGCAGCCGACAGGGTGGCGCCAACGTCCTGACTTTC.

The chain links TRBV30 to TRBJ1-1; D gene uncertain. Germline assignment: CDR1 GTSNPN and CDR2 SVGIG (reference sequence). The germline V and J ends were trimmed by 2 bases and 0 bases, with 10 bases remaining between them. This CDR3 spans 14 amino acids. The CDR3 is CAWSLGGLNTEAFF. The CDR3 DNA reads TGTGCCTGGAGTCTGGGAGGCCTGAACACTGAAGCTTTCTTT.

The CDR3 loop is CSVEGTLTNEKLFF. The CDR3 region has the DNA TGCAGCGTTGAAGGGACGCTAACTAATGAAAAACTGTTTTTT. This chain links TRBV29-1 with TRBJ1-4; D ambiguous. Trimming cost V 1 base and J 1 base, with 7 bases left between them. The CDR3 runs to 14 residues. CDR1 and CDR2 (germline): SQVTM, ANQGSEA.

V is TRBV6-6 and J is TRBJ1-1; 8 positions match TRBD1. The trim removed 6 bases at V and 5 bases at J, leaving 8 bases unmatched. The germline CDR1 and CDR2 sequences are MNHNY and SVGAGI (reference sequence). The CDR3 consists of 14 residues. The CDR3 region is CASRQGQGGTEAFF. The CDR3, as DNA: TGTGCCAGCAGGCAAGGACAGGGCGGAACTGAAGCTTTCTTT.

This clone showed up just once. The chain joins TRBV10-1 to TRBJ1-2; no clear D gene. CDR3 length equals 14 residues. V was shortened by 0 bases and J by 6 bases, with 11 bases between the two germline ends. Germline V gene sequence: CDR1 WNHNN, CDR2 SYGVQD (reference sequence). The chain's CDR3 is CASSESREGDGYTF. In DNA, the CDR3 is TGCGCCAGCAGTGAGTCGCGGGAAGGAGATGGCTACACCTTC.

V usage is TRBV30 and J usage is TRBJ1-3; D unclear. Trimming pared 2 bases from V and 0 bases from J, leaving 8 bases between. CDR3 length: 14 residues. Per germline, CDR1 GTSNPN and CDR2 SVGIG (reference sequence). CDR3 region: CAWSKTRSGNTIYF. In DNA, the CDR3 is TGTGCCTGGAGTAAGACACGCTCTGGAAACACCATATATTTT.

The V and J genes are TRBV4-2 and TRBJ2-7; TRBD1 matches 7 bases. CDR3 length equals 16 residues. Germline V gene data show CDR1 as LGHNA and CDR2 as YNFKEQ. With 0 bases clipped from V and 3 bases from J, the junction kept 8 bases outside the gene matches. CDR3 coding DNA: TGTGCCAGCAGCCAAGATCAAGGGGGCGGTTTCTACGAGCAGTACTTC. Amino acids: CASSQDQGGGFYEQYF.

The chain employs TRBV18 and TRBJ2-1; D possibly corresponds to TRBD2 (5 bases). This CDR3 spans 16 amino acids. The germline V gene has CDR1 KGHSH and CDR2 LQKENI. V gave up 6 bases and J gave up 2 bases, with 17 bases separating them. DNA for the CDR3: TGTGCCAGCTCGGGGAGAACCGGGATAGCCTACAATGAGCAGTTCTTC. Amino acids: CASSGRTGIAYNEQFF.

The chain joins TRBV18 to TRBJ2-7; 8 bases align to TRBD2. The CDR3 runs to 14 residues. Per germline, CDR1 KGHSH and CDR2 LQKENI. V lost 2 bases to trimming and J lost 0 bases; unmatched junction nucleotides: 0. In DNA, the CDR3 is TGTGCCAGCTCACCAGCGGGGGGCTCCTACGAGCAGTACTTC. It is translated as CASSPAGGSYEQYF.

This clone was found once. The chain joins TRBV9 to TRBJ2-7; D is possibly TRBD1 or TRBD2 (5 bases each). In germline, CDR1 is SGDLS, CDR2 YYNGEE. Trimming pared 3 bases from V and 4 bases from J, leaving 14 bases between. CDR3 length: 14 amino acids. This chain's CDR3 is CASSGRDGPYEQYF. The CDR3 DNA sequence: TGTGCCAGCAGCGGACGGGACGGCCCATACGAGCAGTACTTC.

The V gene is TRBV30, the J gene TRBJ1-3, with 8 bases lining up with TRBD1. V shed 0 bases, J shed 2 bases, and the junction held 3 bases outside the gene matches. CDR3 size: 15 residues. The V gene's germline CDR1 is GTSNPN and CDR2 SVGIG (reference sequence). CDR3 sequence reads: CAWSVRTGPGNTIYF. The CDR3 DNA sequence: TGTGCCTGGAGTGTACGGACAGGGCCTGGAAACACCATATATTTT.

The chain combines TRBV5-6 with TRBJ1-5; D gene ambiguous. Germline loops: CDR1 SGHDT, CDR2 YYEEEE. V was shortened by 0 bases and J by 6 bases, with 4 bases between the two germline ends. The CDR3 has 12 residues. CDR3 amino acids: CASSLGAQPQHF. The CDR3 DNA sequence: TGTGCCAGCAGCTTGGGCGCTCAGCCCCAGCATTTT.

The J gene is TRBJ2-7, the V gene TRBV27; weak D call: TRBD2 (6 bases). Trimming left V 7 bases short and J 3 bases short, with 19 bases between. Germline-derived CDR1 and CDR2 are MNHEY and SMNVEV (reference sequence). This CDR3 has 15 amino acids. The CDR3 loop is CASTSGGAGGYEQYF. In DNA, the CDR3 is TGTGCCAGCACCTCCGGGGGAGCGGGTGGCTACGAGCAGTACTTC.

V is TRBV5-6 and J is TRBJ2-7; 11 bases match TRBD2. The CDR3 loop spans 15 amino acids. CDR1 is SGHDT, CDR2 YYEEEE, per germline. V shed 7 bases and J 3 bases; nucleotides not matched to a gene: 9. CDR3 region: CASYRTSGSIYEQYF. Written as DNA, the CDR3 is TGTGCCAGCTATCGGACTAGCGGGTCAATCTACGAGCAGTACTTC. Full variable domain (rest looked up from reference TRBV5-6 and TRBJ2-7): DAGVTQSPTHLIKTRGQQVTLRCSPKSGHDTVSWYQQALGQGPQFIFQYYEEEERQRGNFPDRFSGHQFPNYSSELNVNALLLGDSALYLCASYRTSGSIYEQYFGPGTRLTVT.

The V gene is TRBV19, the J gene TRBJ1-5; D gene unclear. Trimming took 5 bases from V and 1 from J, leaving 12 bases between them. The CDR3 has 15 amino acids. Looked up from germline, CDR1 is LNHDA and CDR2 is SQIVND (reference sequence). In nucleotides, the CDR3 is TGTGCCAGTAGTGTCGCGAGGTCGAGCAATCAGCCCCAGCATTTT. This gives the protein CASSVARSSNQPQHF.

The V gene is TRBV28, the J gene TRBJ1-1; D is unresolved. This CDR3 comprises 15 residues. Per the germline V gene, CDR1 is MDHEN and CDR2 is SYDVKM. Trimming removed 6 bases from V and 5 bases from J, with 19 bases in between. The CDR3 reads CASSSLGSGGTEAFF. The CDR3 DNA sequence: TGTGCCAGCAGCTCTTTAGGTTCGGGTGGGACTGAAGCTTTCTTT.

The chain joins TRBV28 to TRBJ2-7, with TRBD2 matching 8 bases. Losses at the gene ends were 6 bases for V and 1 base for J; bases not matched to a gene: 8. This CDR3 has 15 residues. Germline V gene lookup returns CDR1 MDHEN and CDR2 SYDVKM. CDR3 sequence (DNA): TGTGCCAGCAGCCCACGGATAGCGGGATCCTACGAGCAGTACTTC. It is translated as CASSPRIAGSYEQYF.

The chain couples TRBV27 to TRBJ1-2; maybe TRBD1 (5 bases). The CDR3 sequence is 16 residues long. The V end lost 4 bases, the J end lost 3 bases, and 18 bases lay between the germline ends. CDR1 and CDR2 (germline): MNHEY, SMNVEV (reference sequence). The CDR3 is CASSWGKGTAHYGYTF. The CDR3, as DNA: TGTGCCAGCAGTTGGGGGAAAGGGACCGCTCACTATGGCTACACCTTC.

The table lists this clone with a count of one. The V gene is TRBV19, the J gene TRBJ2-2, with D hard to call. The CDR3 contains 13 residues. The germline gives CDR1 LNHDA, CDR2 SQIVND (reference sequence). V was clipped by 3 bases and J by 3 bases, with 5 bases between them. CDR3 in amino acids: CASSMTHTGELFF. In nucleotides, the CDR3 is TGTGCCAGTAGTATGACACACACCGGGGAGCTGTTTTTT.

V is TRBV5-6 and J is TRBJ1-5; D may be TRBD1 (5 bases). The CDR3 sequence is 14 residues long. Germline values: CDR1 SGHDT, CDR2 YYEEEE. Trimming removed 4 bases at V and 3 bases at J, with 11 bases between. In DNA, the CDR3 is TGTGCCAGCAGCGGCGGGACGGCCAATCAGCCCCAGCATTTT. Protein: CASSGGTANQPQHF.

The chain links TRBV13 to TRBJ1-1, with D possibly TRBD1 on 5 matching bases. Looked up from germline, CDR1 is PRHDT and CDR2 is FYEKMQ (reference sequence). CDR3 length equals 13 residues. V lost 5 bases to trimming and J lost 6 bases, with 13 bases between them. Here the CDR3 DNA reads TGTGCCAGCAGCCTCAGGGCAGGTCCTGAAGCTTTCTTT. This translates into CASSLRAGPEAFF.

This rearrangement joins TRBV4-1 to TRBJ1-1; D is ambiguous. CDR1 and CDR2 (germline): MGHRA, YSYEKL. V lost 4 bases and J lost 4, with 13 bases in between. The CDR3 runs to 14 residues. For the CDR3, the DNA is TGCGCCAGCAGCCGGGCGCAGCTGGTCACTGAAGCTTTCTTT. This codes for CASSRAQLVTEAFF.

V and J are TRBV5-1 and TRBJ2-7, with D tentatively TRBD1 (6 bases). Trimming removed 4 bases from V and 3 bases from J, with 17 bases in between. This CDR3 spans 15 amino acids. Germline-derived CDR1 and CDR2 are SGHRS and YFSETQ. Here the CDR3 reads CASSPQTGGNYEQYF. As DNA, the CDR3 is TGCGCCAGCAGCCCCCAGACAGGTGGGAACTACGAGCAGTACTTC.

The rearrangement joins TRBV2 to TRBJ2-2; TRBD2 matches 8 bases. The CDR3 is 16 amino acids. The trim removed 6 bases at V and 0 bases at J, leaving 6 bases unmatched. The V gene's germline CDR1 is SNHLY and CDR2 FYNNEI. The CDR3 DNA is TGTGCCAGCAGCCCCCTGGGACTAGCGAACACCGGGGAGCTGTTTTTT. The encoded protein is CASSPLGLANTGELFF.